This T cell receptor beta chain was identified in a study of OX40 agonist ivuxolimab in advanced cancers. The ends were cut back, 2 bases at V and 1 base at J, with 4 bases in the middle. This CDR3 is 13 amino acids long. Looked up from germline, CDR1 is MNHEY and CDR2 is SMNVEV (reference sequence). Using immunoSEQ multiplex PCR, the repertoire was profiled, and TCRdb retains in-frame clones only, with some absent. This sample has about 120,000 clones; 93% occur once, and the top ten carry 0.15% to 0.19%. This sequence joins TRBV27 and TRBJ2-3; D gene uncertain. The sample consisted of CD4+ or CD8+ T cells sorted from blood, taken in a trial of the OX40 agonist ivuxolimab. This TCR was recovered from an adult with an advanced solid tumor such as melanoma, head and neck, liver or kidney cancer. CDR3 region: CASSLGGTDTQYF. The CDR3 coding sequence is TGTGCCAGCAGTTTAGGAGGCACAGATACGCAGTATTTT.